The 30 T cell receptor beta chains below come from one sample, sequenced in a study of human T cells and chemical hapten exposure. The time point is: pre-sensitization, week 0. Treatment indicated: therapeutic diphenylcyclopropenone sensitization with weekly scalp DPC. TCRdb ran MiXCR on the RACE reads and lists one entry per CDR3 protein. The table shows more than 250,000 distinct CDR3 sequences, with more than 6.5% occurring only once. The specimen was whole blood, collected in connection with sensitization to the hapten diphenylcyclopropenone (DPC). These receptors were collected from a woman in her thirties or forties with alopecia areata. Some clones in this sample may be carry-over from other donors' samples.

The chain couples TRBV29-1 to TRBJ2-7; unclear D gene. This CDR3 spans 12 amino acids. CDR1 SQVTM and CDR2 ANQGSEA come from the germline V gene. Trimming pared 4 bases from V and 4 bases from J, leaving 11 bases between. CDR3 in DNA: TGCAGCGTTGCCAGAAAAGGGTACGAGCAGTACTTC. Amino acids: CSVARKGYEQYF.

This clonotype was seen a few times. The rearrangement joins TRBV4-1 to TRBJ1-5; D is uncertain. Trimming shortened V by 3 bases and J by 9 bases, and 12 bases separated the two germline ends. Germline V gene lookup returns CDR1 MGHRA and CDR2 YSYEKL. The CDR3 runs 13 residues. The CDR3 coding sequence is TGCGCCAGCAGCCACGAGTCAGGTCTGCCCCAGCATTTT. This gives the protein CASSHESGLPQHF.

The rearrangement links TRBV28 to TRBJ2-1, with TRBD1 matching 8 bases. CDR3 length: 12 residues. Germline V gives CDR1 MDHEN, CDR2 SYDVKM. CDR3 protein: CATDRGTDEQFF. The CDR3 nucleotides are TGTGCGACCGACAGGGGAACGGATGAGCAGTTCTTC. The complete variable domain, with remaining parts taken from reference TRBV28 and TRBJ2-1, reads DVKVTQSSRYLVKRTGEKVFLECVQDMDHENMFWYRQDPGLGLRLIYFSYDVKMKEKGDIPEGYSVSREKKERFSLILESASTNQTSMYLCATDRGTDEQFFGPGTRLTVL.

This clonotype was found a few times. CDR3 coding DNA: TGTGCCAGCACCGGCGGGGAGGGCGGCTACAATGAGCAGTTCTTC. Translating it yields CASTGGEGGYNEQFF. The chain employs TRBV9 and TRBJ2-1; 7 bases match TRBD2. The CDR3 has 15 residues. Germline CDR1 is SGDLS and CDR2 is YYNGEE. The V and J ends lost 6 bases and 3 bases, in that order; junction bases with no gene match: 9.

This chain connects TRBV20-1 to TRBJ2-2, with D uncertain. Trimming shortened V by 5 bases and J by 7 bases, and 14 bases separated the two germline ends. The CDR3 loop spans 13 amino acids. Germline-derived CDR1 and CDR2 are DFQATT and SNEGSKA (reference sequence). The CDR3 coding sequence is TGCAGTGCTGGCTACCGGGTGGGCGGGGAGCTGTTTTTT. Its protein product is CSAGYRVGGELFF.

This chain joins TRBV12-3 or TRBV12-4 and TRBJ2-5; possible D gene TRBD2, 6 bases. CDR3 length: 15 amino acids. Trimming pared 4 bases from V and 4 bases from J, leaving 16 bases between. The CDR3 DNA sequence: TGTGCCAGCAGTTGGGAACTAGCACGATTAGAGACCCAGTACTTC. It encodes CASSWELARLETQYF.

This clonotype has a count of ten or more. CDR3 protein: CASSLGLDYEQYF. As DNA, the CDR3 is TGTGCCAGCAGCTTGGGACTAGACTACGAGCAGTACTTC. The rearrangement links TRBV11-2 to TRBJ2-7; TRBD2 matches 8 bases. J was trimmed by 3 bases and V by 3 bases; bases with no gene match: 1. Germline V CDR1 and CDR2: SGHAT, FQNNGV. The CDR3 is made up of 13 amino acids.

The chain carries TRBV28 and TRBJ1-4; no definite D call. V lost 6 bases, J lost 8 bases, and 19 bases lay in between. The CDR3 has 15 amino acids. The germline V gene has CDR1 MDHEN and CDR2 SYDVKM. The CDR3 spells CASSPRLAGGEKLFF. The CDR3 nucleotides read TGTGCCAGCAGCCCTAGACTCGCCGGAGGAGAAAAACTGTTTTTT. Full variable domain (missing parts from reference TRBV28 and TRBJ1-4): DVKVTQSSRYLVKRTGEKVFLECVQDMDHENMFWYRQDPGLGLRLIYFSYDVKMKEKGDIPEGYSVSREKKERFSLILESASTNQTSMYLCASSPRLAGGEKLFFGSGTQLSVL.

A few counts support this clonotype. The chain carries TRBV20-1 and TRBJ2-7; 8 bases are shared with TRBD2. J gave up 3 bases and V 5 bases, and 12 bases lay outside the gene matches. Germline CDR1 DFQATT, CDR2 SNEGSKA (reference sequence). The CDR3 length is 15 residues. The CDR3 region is CSAPQRGLEIYEQYF. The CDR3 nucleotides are TGCAGTGCTCCCCAGCGGGGACTAGAAATCTACGAGCAGTACTTC.

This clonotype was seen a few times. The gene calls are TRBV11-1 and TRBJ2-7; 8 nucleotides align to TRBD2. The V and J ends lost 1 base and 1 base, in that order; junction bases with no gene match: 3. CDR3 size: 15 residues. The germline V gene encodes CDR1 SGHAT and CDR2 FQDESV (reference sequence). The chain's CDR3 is CASSLDSGGSYEQYF. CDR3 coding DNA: TGTGCCAGCAGCTTAGACAGCGGGGGATCCTACGAGCAGTACTTC.

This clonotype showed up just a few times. The CDR3 nucleotides are TGTGCCAGCACCCCAGGGGTGGGAGCTAACTATGGCTACACCTTC. Translated: CASTPGVGANYGYTF. This chain connects TRBV6-6 to TRBJ1-2, with D possibly matching TRBD1 (6 bases). The CDR3 consists of 15 residues. V shed 7 bases and J shed 0 bases, with 15 bases lying between them. The V gene's germline CDR1 is MNHNY and CDR2 SVGAGI (reference sequence).

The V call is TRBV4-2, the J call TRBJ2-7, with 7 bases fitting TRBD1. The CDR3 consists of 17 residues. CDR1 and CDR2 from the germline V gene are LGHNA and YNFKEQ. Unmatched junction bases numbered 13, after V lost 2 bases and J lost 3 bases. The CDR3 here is CASSQKVTGVAYYEQYF. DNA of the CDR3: TGTGCCAGCAGCCAAAAAGTCACAGGGGTCGCCTACTACGAGCAGTACTTC.

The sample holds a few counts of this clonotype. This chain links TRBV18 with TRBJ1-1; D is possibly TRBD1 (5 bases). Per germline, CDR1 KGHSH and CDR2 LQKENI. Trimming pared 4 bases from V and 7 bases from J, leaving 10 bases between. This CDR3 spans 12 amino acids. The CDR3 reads CASSLGHFEAFF. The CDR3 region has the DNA TGTGCCAGCTCACTAGGACACTTTGAAGCTTTCTTT.

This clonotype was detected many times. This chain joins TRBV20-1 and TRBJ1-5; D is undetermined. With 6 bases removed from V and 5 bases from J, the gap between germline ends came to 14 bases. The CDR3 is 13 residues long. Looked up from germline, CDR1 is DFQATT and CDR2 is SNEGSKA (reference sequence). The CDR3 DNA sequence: TGCAGTGCCTTACGAGGCCGGGATCAGCCCCAGCATTTT. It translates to CSALRGRDQPQHF.

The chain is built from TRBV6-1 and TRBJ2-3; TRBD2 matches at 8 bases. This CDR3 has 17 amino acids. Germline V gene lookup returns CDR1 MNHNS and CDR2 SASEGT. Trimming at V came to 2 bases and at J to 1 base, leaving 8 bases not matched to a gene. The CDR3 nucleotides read TGTGCCAGCAGTGAAATCTTCGGGAGGGGTGGCACAGATACGCAGTATTTT. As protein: CASSEIFGRGGTDTQYF.

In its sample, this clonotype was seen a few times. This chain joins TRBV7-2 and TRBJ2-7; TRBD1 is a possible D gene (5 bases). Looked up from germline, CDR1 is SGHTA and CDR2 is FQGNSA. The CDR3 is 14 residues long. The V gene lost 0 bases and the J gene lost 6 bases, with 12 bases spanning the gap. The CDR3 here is CASSLAPGLGEQYF. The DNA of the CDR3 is TGTGCCAGCAGCTTAGCGCCAGGGTTGGGCGAGCAGTACTTC.

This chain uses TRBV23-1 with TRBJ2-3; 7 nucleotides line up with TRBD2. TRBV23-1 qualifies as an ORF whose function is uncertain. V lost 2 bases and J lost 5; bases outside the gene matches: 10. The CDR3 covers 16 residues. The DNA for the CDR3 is TGCGCCAGCAGTCAACCGGGCGGACTAGTTGGAGATACGCAGTATTTT. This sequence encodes CASSQPGGLVGDTQYF.

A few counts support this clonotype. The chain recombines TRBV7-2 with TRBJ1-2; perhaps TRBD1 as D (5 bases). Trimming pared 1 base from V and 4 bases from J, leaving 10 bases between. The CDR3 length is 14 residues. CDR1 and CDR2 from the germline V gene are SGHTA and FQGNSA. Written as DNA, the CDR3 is TGTGCCAGCAGCTTAGTGGGGACGGGCTATGGCTACACCTTC. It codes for CASSLVGTGYGYTF.

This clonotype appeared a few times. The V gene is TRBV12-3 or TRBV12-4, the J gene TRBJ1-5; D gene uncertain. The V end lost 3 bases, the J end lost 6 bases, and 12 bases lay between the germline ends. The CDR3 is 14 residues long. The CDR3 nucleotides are TGTGCCAGCAGTTTCTCTGGAGGGTTTCAGCCCCAGCATTTT. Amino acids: CASSFSGGFQPQHF.

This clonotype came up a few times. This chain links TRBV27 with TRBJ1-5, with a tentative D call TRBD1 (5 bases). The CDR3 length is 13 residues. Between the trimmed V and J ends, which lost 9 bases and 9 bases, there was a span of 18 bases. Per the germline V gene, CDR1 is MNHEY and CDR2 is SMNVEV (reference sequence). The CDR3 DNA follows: TGTGCCAGTTCGTGGGGACTCCGGGGGCCCCAGCATTTT. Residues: CASSWGLRGPQHF.

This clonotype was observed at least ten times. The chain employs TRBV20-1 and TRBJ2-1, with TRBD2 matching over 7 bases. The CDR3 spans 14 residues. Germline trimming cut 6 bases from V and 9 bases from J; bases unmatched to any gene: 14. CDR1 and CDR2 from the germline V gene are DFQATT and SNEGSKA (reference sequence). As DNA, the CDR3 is TGCAGTGCCCGTGATCCTGGGCTAGCGGTTGAGCAGTTCTTC. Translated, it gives CSARDPGLAVEQFF.

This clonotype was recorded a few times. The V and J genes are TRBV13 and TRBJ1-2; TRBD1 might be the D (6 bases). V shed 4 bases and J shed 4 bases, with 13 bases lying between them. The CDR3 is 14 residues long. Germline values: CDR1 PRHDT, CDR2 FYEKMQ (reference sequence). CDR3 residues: CASSSQTGFYGYTF. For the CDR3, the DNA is TGTGCCAGCAGCTCCCAAACAGGGTTCTATGGCTACACCTTC.

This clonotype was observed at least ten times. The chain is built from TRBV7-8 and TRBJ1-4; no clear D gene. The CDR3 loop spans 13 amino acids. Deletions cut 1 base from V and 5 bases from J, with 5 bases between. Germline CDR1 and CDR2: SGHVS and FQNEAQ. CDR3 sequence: CASSLVGNEKLFF. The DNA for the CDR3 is TGTGCCAGCAGCTTAGTAGGGAATGAAAAACTGTTTTTT.

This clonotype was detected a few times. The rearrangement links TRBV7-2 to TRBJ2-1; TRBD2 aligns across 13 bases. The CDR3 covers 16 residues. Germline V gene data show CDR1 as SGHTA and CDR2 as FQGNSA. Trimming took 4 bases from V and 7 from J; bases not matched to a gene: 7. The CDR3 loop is CASSYEGTSGTNEQFF. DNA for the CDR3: TGTGCCAGCAGCTACGAGGGGACTAGCGGGACAAATGAGCAGTTCTTC.

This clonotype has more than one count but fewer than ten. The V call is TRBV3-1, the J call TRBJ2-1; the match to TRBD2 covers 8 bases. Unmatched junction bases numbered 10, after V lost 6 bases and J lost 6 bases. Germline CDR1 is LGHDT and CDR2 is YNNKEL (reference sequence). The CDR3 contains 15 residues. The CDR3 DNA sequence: TGTGCCAGCAGTCGTTATAGCGGGACTCCCAATGAGCAGTTCTTC. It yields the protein CASSRYSGTPNEQFF.

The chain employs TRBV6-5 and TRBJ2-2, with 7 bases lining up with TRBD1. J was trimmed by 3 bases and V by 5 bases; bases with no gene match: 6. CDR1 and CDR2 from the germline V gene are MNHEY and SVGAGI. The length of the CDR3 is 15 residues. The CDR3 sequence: CASSPRGLDTGELFF. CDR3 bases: TGTGCCAGCAGTCCCAGGGGGTTGGACACCGGGGAGCTGTTTTTT.

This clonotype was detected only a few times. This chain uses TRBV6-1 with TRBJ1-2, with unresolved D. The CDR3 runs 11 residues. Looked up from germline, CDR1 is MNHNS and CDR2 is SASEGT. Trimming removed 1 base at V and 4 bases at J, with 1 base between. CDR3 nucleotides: TGTGCCAGCAGTGAAGTCTATGGCTACACCTTC. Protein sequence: CASSEVYGYTF.

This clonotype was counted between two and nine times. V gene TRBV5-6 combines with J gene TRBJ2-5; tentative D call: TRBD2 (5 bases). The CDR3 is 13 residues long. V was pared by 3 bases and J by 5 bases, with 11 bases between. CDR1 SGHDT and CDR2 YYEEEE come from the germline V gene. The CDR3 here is CASSSAAGETQYF. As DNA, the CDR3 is TGTGCCAGCAGCTCCGCGGCGGGTGAGACCCAGTACTTC.

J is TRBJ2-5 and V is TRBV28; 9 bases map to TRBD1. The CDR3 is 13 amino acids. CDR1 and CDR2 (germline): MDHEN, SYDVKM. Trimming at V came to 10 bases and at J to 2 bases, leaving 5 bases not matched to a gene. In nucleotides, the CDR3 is TGTGCCACCCTGACAGGGGGTCAAGAGACCCAGTACTTC. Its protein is CATLTGGQETQYF.

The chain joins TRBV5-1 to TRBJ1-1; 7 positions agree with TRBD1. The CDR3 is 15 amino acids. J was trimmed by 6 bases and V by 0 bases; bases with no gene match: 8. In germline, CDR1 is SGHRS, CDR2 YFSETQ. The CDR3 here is CASSLGDREVSEAFF. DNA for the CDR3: TGCGCCAGCAGCTTGGGTGACAGGGAGGTCTCTGAAGCTTTCTTT.